Below, 17 T cell receptor beta chains from the same sample are listed, as sequenced in a study of blood T cell repertoires in COVID-19. Method: immunoSEQ multiplex PCR; TCRdb's copy keeps in-frame clones and lacks some. The data hold around 71,000 clones, with around 85% observed a single time. The sample consisted of peripheral blood. These receptors originate from a man aged 80 or over with acute or convalescent COVID-19.

The chain has TRBV18 and TRBJ1-4; 9 bases map to TRBD1. The CDR3 runs to 15 residues. The V gene's germline CDR1 is KGHSH and CDR2 LQKENI. The V and J ends lost 2 bases and 5 bases, in that order; junction bases with no gene match: 3. Here the CDR3 reads CASSPAGTGNEKLFF. DNA for the CDR3: TGTGCCAGCTCACCAGCAGGGACAGGGAATGAAAAACTGTTTTTT.

V usage is TRBV4-1 and J usage is TRBJ2-5, with 12 bases lining up with TRBD2. V trimming: 5 bases; J trimming: 4 bases; junction bases outside the gene matches: 8. Looked up from germline, CDR1 is MGHRA and CDR2 is YSYEKL. The CDR3 is 16 amino acids. CDR3 protein: CASSTRLAGAGETQYF. The CDR3 DNA reads as TGCGCCAGCAGCACCCGACTAGCGGGAGCGGGAGAGACCCAGTACTTC.

The V gene is TRBV6-4, the J gene TRBJ2-1; maybe TRBD1 (6 bases). Trimming pared 5 bases from V and 1 base from J, leaving 18 bases between. Germline CDR1 is MRHNA and CDR2 is SNTAGT. The CDR3 sequence is 17 residues long. For the CDR3, the DNA is TGTGCCAGCAGTCCCGGGACGGGCAGGGGATCCTACAATGAGCAGTTCTTC. Translated: CASSPGTGRGSYNEQFF.

The chain employs TRBV18 and TRBJ2-5, with D uncertain. This CDR3 region has 14 residues. Germline V gives CDR1 KGHSH, CDR2 LQKENI. V shed 2 bases and J shed 1 base, with 8 bases lying between them. CDR3 in DNA: TGTGCCAGCTCACCAACTCAGGCCCAAGAGACCCAGTACTTC. Amino acids: CASSPTQAQETQYF.

V is TRBV7-2 and J is TRBJ1-5, with TRBD1 matching over 8 bases. The CDR3 length is 16 residues. Germline V gene lookup returns CDR1 SGHTA and CDR2 FQGNSA. V was clipped by 1 base and J by 4 bases; unmatched bases: 6. In nucleotides, the CDR3 is TGTGCCAGCAGCTTAGGCAGGGGGCGTGCAAATCAGCCCCAGCATTTT. Translation gives CASSLGRGRANQPQHF.

The genes are TRBV7-9 and TRBJ2-1, with TRBD2 matching 8 bases. Trimming took 2 bases from V and 1 from J; bases not matched to a gene: 1. Germline CDR1 and CDR2: SEHNR and FQNEAQ (reference sequence). The CDR3 runs 15 residues. The CDR3 nucleotides read TGTGCCAGCAGCTTACTAGCGGGTTCCTACAATGAGCAGTTCTTC. Its translation: CASSLLAGSYNEQFF.

The genes are TRBV5-5 and TRBJ2-1; 9 bases are a match to TRBD2. The CDR3 has 17 amino acids. V trimming: 4 bases; J trimming: 4 bases; junction bases outside the gene matches: 12. Looked up from germline, CDR1 is SGHKS and CDR2 is YYEKEE (reference sequence). CDR3 sequence: CASSRTYSGGLYNEQFF. For the CDR3, the DNA is TGTGCCAGCAGCCGTACGTATAGCGGGGGATTATACAATGAGCAGTTCTTC.

The chain has TRBV7-2 and TRBJ2-3; TRBD1 matches 9 bases. The CDR3 consists of 18 residues. V trimming: 1 base; J trimming: 4 bases; junction bases outside the gene matches: 12. Germline V lookup: CDR1 SGHTA, CDR2 FQGNSA. The CDR3 region is CASSLGSAGWTGADTQYF. CDR3 nucleotides: TGTGCCAGCAGCTTAGGATCCGCGGGGTGGACAGGGGCAGATACGCAGTATTTT.

V gene TRBV7-9 combines with J gene TRBJ2-1; D possibly corresponds to TRBD2 (6 bases). This CDR3 is 15 amino acids long. Trimming left V 3 bases short and J 6 bases short, with 15 bases between. CDR1 SEHNR and CDR2 FQNEAQ come from the germline V gene (reference sequence). In DNA form, the CDR3 reads TGTGCCAGCAGCTTTTCCGGGAGCGCGGTCAATGAGCAGTTCTTC. Residues: CASSFSGSAVNEQFF.

The rearrangement joins TRBV28 to TRBJ1-5; 7 bases align to TRBD1. V lost 4 bases and J lost 1; bases outside the gene matches: 10. Germline V gives CDR1 MDHEN, CDR2 SYDVKM. This CDR3 has 17 residues. The CDR3 loop is CASSSPSDRMSNQPQHF. As DNA, the CDR3 is TGTGCCAGCAGTTCCCCCTCGGACAGGATGAGCAATCAGCCCCAGCATTTT. Looking up the rest from reference TRBV28 and TRBJ1-5 gives the full variable domain: DVKVTQSSRYLVKRTGEKVFLECVQDMDHENMFWYRQDPGLGLRLIYFSYDVKMKEKGDIPEGYSVSREKKERFSLILESASTNQTSMYLCASSSPSDRMSNQPQHFGDGTRLSIL.

The V call is TRBV5-4, the J call TRBJ2-1, with 7 bases lining up with TRBD2. The germline gives CDR1 SGHNT, CDR2 YYREEE (reference sequence). Losses at the gene ends were 3 bases for V and 2 bases for J; bases not matched to a gene: 8. The length of the CDR3 is 16 residues. The CDR3 DNA follows: TGTGCCAGCAGCTCACGACTAGCTACGACCTACAATGAGCAGTTCTTC. Amino acids: CASSSRLATTYNEQFF.

DNA for the CDR3: TGTGCCAGTACCCAACGGGAGACCCAGTACTTC. Amino acids: CASTQRETQYF. V gene TRBV19 combines with J gene TRBJ2-5; D gene uncertain. V lost 7 bases and J 5 bases, leaving 8 bases between the germline ends. The germline CDR1 and CDR2 sequences are LNHDA and SQIVND (reference sequence). The CDR3 length is 11 residues.

J is TRBJ2-7 and V is TRBV20-1; D might be TRBD1 (6 bases). V shed 3 bases and J shed 6 bases, with 15 bases lying between them. This CDR3 has 13 amino acids. Germline loops: CDR1 DFQATT, CDR2 SNEGSKA (reference sequence). In DNA form, the CDR3 reads TGCAGTGCTAGTGGAAGGGGGACCGGCGAGCAGTACTTC. This gives the protein CSASGRGTGEQYF.

This chain joins TRBV19 and TRBJ2-3; TRBD2 matches 8 bases. CDR3 length equals 13 residues. V shed 7 bases, J shed 6 bases, and the junction held 6 bases outside the gene matches. The germline V gene encodes CDR1 LNHDA and CDR2 SQIVND (reference sequence). CDR3 nucleotides: TGTGCCAGTACCCCGGGAGGGCGGGATACGCAGTATTTT. Translated: CASTPGGRDTQYF.

J is TRBJ2-1 and V is TRBV27, with 10 bases identical to TRBD1. The CDR3 covers 15 residues. Germline assignment: CDR1 MNHEY and CDR2 SMNVEV (reference sequence). V was pared by 6 bases and J by 2 bases, with 4 bases of the junction left unmatched. The CDR3 coding sequence is TGTGCCAGCAGCCAGGGACAGGGGACCTACAATGAGCAGTTCTTC. Protein product: CASSQGQGTYNEQFF.

The chain recombines TRBV27 with TRBJ2-1; D gene unclear. The CDR3 is 11 residues long. Trimming stripped 6 bases from V and 4 bases from J, with 4 bases between. Germline V lookup: CDR1 MNHEY, CDR2 SMNVEV (reference sequence). CDR3 protein: CASSRYNEQFF. The CDR3 bases are TGTGCCAGCAGCCGTTACAATGAGCAGTTCTTC.

This rearrangement joins TRBV28 to TRBJ2-7; TRBD2 is a possible D gene (5 bases). This CDR3 spans 14 amino acids. Trimming removed 4 bases at V and 0 bases at J, with 10 bases between. Germline V gene data show CDR1 as MDHEN and CDR2 as SYDVKM. As DNA, the CDR3 is TGTGCCAGCAGTTCCGGGATCACCTCCTACGAGCAGTACTTC. Amino acid sequence: CASSSGITSYEQYF.